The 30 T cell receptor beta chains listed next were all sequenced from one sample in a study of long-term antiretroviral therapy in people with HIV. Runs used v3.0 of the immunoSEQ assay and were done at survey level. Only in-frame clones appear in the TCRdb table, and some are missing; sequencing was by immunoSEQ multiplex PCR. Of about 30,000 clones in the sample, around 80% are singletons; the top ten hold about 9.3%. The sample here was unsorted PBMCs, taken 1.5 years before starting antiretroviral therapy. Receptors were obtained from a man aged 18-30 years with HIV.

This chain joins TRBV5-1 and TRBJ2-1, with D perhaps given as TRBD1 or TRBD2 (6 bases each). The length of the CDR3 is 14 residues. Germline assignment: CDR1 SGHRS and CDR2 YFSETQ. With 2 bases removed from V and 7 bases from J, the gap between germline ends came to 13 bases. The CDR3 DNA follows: TGCGCCAGCAGCTTATCCGGGGGCAGGAATGAGCAGTTCTTC. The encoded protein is CASSLSGGRNEQFF.

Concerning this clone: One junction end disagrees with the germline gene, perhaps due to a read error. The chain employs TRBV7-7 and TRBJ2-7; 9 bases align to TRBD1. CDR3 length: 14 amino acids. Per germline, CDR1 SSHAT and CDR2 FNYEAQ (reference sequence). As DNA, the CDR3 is TGTGCTAGCAGTCAAACAGGGGGCGCCGAAGGAGGGTACTTC. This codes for CASSQTGGAEGGYF. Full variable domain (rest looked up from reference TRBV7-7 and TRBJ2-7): GAGVSQSPRYKVTKRGQDVTLRCDPISSHATLYWYQQALGQGPEFLTYFNYEAQPDKSGLPSDRFSAERPEGSISTLTIQRTEQRDSAMYRCASSQTGGAEGGYFGPGTRLTVT.

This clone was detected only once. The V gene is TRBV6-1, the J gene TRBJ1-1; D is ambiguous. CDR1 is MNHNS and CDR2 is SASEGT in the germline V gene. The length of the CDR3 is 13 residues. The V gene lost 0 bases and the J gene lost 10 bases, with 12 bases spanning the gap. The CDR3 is CASSEAGGSRAFF. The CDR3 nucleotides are TGTGCCAGCAGTGAAGCTGGAGGTTCTCGAGCTTTCTTT.

CDR3 residues: CAWGIRLASFTDTQYF. In DNA form, the CDR3 reads TGTGCCTGGGGGATCAGACTAGCTTCCTTCACAGATACGCAGTATTTT. This chain links TRBV30 with TRBJ2-3; 7 bases are a match to TRBD2. V trimming: 5 bases; J trimming: 2 bases; junction bases outside the gene matches: 13. This CDR3 comprises 16 residues. Germline V gives CDR1 GTSNPN, CDR2 SVGIG (reference sequence).

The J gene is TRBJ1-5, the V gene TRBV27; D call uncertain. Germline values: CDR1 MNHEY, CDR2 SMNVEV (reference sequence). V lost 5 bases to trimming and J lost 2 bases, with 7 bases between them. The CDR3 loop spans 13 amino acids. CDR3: CASSLFGNQPQHF. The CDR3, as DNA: TGTGCCAGCAGTCTCTTTGGCAATCAGCCCCAGCATTTT.

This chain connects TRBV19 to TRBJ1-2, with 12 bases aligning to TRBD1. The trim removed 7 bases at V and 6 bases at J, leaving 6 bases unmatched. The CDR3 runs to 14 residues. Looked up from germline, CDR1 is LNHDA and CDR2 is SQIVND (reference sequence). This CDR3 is CASKIWDRGHGYTF. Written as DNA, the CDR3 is TGTGCCAGTAAAATATGGGACAGGGGGCATGGCTACACCTTC.

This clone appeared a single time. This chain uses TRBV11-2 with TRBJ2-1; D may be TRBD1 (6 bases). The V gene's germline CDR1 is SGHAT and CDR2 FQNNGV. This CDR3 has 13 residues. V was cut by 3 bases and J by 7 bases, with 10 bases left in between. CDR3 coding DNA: TGTGCCAGCAGCTTGATACAGGGAAATGAGCAGTTCTTC. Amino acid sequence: CASSLIQGNEQFF.

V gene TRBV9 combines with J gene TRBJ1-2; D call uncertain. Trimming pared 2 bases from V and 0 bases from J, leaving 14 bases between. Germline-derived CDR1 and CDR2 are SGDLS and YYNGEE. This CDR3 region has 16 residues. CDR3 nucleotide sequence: TGTGCCAGCAGCGTCGCGGCAGGCCCATCTAACTATGGCTACACCTTC. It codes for CASSVAAGPSNYGYTF.

CDR3 nucleotides: TGCGCCAGCAGCCAAGACGACGTCTCAACAGGGGGCACTCGGCACGAGCAGTACTTC. Translation: CASSQDDVSTGGTRHEQYF. J is TRBJ2-7 and V is TRBV4-3, with TRBD1 identical over 9 bases. CDR1 is LGHNA, CDR2 YSLEER, per germline. CDR3 length equals 19 residues. V lost 0 bases and J lost 5; bases outside the gene matches: 17.

This CDR3 is CATSAEGLGTGELFF. The CDR3 coding sequence is TGTGCCACCAGCGCTGAGGGTTTGGGAACCGGGGAGCTGTTTTTT. The chain is built from TRBV15 and TRBJ2-2; perhaps TRBD2 as D (5 bases). V was pared by 5 bases and J by 5 bases, with 15 bases between. Per germline, CDR1 LNHNV and CDR2 YYDKDF (reference sequence). The CDR3 has 15 amino acids.

CDR3 nucleotide sequence: TGTGCCAGCAGTTACTCTACAGGGTTCTACGAGCAGTACTTC. Residues: CASSYSTGFYEQYF. The chain uses TRBV6-5 and TRBJ2-7; D is possibly TRBD1 (6 bases). The CDR3 has 14 amino acids. Trimming took off 0 bases at V and 3 bases at J, with 9 bases between the two ends. CDR1 and CDR2 from the germline V gene are MNHEY and SVGAGI.

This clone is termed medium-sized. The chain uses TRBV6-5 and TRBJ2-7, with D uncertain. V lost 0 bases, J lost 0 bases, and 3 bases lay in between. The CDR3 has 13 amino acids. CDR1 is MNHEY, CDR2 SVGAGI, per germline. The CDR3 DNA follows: TGTGCCAGCAGTTACTCCCCCTCCTACGAGCAGTACTTC. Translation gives CASSYSPSYEQYF.

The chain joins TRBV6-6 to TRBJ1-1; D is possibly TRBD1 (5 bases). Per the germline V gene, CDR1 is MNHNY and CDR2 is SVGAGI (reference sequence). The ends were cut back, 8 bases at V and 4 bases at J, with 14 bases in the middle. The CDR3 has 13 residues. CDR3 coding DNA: TGTGCCAGCCTACGGGTGGGGGGCACTGAAGCTTTCTTT. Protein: CASLRVGGTEAFF.

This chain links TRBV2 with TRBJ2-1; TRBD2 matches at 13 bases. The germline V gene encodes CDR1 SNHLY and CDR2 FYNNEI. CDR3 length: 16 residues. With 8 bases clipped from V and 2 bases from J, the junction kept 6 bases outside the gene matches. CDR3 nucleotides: TGTGCCAGCGGGCGGACTAGCGGGGGCACCTACAATGAGCAGTTCTTC. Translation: CASGRTSGGTYNEQFF.

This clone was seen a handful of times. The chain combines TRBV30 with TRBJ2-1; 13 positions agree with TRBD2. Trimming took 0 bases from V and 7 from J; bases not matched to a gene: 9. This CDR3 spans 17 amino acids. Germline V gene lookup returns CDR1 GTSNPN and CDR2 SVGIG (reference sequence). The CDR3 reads CAWSVLGLAGRRNEQFF. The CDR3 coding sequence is TGTGCCTGGAGTGTACTGGGACTAGCGGGACGACGGAATGAGCAGTTCTTC.

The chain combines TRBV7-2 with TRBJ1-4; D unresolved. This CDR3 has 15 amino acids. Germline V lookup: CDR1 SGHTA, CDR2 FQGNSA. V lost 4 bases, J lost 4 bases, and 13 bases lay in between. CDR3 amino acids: CASSSGQGRNEKLFF. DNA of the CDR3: TGTGCCAGCAGCTCCGGCCAAGGGCGTAATGAAAAACTGTTTTTT.

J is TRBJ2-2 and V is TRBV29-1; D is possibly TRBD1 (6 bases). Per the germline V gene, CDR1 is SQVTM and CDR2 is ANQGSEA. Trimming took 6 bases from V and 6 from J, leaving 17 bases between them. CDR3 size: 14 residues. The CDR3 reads CSVGKGDTAGELFF. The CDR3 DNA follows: TGCAGCGTGGGGAAAGGGGACACCGCCGGGGAGCTGTTTTTT.

In nucleotides, the CDR3 is TGTGCCAGCAGCTCCTCGACAGGGGCCGGGGAGCTGTTTTTT. Residues: CASSSSTGAGELFF. The V call is TRBV11-1, the J call TRBJ2-2; 8 bases match TRBD1. The V and J ends lost 4 bases and 6 bases, in that order; junction bases with no gene match: 4. The CDR3 loop spans 14 amino acids. The germline CDR1 and CDR2 sequences are SGHAT and FQDESV (reference sequence).

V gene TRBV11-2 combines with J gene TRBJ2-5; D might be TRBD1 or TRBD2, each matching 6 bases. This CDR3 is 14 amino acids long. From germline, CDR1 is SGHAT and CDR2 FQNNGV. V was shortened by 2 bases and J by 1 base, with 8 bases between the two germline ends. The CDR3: CASSLWGAQETQYF. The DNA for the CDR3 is TGTGCCAGCAGCTTATGGGGGGCCCAAGAGACCCAGTACTTC.

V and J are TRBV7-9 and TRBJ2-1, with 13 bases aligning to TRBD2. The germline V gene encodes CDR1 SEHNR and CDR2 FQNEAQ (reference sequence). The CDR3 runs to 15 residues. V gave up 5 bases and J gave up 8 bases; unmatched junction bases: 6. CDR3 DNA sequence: TGTGCCAGCAGCACCGGGACTAGCGGGGTTTATGAGCAGTTCTTC. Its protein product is CASSTGTSGVYEQFF.

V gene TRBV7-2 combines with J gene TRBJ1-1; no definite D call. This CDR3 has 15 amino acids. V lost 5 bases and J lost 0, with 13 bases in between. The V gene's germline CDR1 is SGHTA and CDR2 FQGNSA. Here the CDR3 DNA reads TGTGCCAGCAGCCCTACCCGGACCTTGAACACTGAAGCTTTCTTT. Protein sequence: CASSPTRTLNTEAFF.

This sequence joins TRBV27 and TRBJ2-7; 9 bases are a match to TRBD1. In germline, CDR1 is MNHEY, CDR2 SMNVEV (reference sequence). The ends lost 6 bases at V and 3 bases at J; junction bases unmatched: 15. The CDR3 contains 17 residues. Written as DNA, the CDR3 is TGTGCCAGCAGCCCTATGACCCTGAGGGACAGGGACTACGAGCAGTACTTC. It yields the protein CASSPMTLRDRDYEQYF.

This CDR3 reads CASSLTVMNTEAFF. The CDR3 nucleotides read TGTGCCAGCAGTCTGACAGTCATGAACACTGAAGCTTTCTTT. This chain connects TRBV27 to TRBJ1-1; maybe TRBD1 (5 bases). This CDR3 comprises 14 residues. CDR1 is MNHEY and CDR2 is SMNVEV in the germline V gene (reference sequence). V was cut by 5 bases and J by 0 bases, with 10 bases left in between.

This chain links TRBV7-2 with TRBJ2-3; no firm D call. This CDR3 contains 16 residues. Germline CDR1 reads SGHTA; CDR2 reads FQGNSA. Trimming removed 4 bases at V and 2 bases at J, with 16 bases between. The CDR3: CASSSPFQALTDTQYF. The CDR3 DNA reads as TGTGCCAGCAGCTCTCCGTTCCAAGCGCTCACAGATACGCAGTATTTT.

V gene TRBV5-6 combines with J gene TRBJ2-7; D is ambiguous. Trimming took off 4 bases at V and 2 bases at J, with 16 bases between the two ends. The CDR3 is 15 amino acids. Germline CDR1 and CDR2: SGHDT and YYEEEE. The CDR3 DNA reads TGTGCCAGCAGCCTGGCTTCCGGGCTCCCCTACGAGCAGTACTTC. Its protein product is CASSLASGLPYEQYF.

The CDR3 loop is CASGRGLSEAFF. DNA of the CDR3: TGTGCCAGCGGAAGGGGGCTTAGTGAAGCTTTCTTT. The rearrangement joins TRBV27 to TRBJ1-1, with TRBD1 matching 7 bases. V gave up 8 bases and J gave up 7 bases; unmatched junction bases: 7. The germline gives CDR1 MNHEY, CDR2 SMNVEV (reference sequence). This CDR3 spans 12 amino acids.

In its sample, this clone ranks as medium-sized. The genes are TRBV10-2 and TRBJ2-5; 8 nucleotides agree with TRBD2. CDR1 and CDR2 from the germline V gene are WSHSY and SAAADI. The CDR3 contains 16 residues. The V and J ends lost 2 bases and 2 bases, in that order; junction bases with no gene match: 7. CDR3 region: CASSESGGNVQETQYF. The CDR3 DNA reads TGCGCCAGCAGTGAGAGCGGGGGAAATGTACAAGAGACCCAGTACTTC.

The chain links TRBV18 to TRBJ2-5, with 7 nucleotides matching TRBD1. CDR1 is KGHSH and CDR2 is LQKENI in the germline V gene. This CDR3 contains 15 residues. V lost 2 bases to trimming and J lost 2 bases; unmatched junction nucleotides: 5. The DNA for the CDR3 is TGTGCCAGCTCACCAATGGGACAGAAACAAGAGACCCAGTACTTC. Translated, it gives CASSPMGQKQETQYF.

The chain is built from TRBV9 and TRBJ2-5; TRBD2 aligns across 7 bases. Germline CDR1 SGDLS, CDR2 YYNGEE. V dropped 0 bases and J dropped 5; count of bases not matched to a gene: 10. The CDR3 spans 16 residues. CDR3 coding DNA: TGTGCCAGCAGCGTAGCAGGGCGGGAGAGCTATGAGACCCAGTACTTC. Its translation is CASSVAGRESYETQYF.

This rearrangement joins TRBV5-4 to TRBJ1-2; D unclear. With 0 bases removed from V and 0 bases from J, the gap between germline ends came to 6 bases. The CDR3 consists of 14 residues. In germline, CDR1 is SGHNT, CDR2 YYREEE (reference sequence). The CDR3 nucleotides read TGTGCCAGCAGCTTGGACAGAGCTAACTATGGCTACACCTTC. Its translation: CASSLDRANYGYTF.